This record concerns one T cell receptor beta chain sequence. This sample was included in a study of monozygotic twins with inflammatory bowel disease. CDR1 SQVTM and CDR2 ANQGSEA come from the germline V gene. The CDR3 sequence is 13 residues long. Reanalyzing the 5' RACE reads, TCRdb keeps one entry per CDR3 protein, without DNA. The repertoire table contains approximately 210,000 distinct CDR3 sequences. This chain links TRBV29-1 with TRBJ2-1; TCRdb outputs TRBD1, but without DNA this stays unchecked. The receptor's source is a human donor with ulcerative colitis or Crohn's disease, or a healthy co-twin of an affected twin (not recorded which). Source material: blood. CDR3: CSARGVGQTLPFF.